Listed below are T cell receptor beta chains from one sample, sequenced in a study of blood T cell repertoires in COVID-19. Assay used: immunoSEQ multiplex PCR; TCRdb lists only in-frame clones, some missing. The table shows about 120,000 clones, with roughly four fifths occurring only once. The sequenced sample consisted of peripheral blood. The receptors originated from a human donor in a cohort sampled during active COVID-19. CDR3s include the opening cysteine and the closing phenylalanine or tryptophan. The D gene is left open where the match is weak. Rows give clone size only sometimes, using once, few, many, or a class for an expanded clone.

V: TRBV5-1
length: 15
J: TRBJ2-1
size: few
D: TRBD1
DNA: TGCGCCAGCAGCTATGCAGGGGGCTCCTACAATGAGCAGTTCTTC
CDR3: CASSYAGGSYNEQFF

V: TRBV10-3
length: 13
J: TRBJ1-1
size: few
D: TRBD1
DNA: TGTGCCGGGCAGGGGGATTTAGACACTGAAGCTTTCTTT
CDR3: CAGQGDLDTEAFF

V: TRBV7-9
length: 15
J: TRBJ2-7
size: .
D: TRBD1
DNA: TGTGCCAGCAGCGGAGGGGGACAGGGGTCCTACGAGCAGTACTTC
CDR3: CASSGGGQGSYEQYF

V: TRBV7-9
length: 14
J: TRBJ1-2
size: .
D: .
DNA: TGTGCCAGCAGCTTCGACAGCTCTAACTATGGCTACACCTTC
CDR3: CASSFDSSNYGYTF

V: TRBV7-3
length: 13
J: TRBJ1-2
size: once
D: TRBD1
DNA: TGTGCCAGCAGCTTAACCCCGGGACAGGGAGGAACCTTC
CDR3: CASSLTPGQGGTF

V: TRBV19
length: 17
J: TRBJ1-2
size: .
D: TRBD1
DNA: TGTGCCAGTAGTACATCGGGGAGAGGGGGCGCTAACTATGGCTACACCTTC
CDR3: CASSTSGRGGANYGYTF

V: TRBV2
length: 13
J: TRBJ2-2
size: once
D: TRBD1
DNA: TGTGCCCATGACAGGGTGAACACCGGGGAGCTGTTTTTT
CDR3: CAHDRVNTGELFF

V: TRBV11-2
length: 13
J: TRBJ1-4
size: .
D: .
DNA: TGTGCCAGCAGCTTACCCCGAGCGACAGAACTGTTTTTT
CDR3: CASSLPRATELFF

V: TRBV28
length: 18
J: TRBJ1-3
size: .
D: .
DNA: TGTGCCAGCAGTTTACTCGGGACTCCGAACACCGTAGGAAACACCATATATTTT
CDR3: CASSLLGTPNTVGNTIYF

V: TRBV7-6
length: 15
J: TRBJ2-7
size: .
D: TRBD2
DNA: TGTGCCAGCAGCTTAGGTGGCGGGAGAGGCTACGAGCAGTACTTC
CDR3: CASSLGGGRGYEQYF

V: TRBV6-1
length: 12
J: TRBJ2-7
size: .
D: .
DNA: TGTGCCAGCAGTGAAGCGTCGTACGAGCAGTACTTC
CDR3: CASSEASYEQYF

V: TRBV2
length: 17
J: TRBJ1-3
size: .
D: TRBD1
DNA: TGTGCCAGCAGTTGGGACAGGGGGCAAGGGGCCGGAAACACCATATATTTT
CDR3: CASSWDRGQGAGNTIYF

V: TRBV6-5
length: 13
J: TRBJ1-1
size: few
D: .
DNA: TGTGCCAGCAGTTCGTCAGAGAACACTGAAGCTTTCTTT
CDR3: CASSSSENTEAFF

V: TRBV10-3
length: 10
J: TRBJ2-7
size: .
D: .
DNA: TGTGCCTCGGGGAGCTACGAGCAGTACTTC
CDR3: CASGSYEQYF

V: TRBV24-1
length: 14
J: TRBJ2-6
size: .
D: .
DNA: TGTGCCACCAGCCAGGGCTCTGGGGCCAACGTCCTGACTTTC
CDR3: CATSQGSGANVLTF

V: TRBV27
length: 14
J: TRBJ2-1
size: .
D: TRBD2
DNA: TGTGCCAGCAGAAGGACTAGCGGGGCCAATGAGCAGTTCTTC
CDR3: CASRRTSGANEQFF

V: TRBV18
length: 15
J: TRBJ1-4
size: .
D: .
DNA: TGTGCCAGCTCACCACCGGGGGGGCGGAATGAAAAACTGTTTTTT
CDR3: CASSPPGGRNEKLFF

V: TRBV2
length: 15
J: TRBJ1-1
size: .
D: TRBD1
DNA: TGTGCCAGCAGTGAATGGGGACAGGGAGGCACTGAAGCTTTCTTT
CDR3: CASSEWGQGGTEAFF

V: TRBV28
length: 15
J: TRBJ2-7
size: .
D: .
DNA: TGTGCCAGCAGCTCCCTTACCCCTATTACCCGCGAGCAGTACTTC
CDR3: CASSSLTPITREQYF

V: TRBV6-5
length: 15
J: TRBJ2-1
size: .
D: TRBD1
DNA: TGTGCCAGCAGTACCCGACAGGGGTTCAGGAATGAGCAGTTCTTC
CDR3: CASSTRQGFRNEQFF

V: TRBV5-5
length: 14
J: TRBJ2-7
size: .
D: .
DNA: TGTGCCAGCAGCTTTTTGCGGGATTCCTACGAGCAGTACTTC
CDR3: CASSFLRDSYEQYF

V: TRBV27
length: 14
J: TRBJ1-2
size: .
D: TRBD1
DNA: TGTGCCAGCAGGGGGACAGGGACTAACTATGGCTACACCTTC
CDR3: CASRGTGTNYGYTF

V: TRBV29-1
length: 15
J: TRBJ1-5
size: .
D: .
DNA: TGCAGCGTTGATCCTATTTTGGTTCTGGATCAGCCCCAGCATTTT
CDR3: CSVDPILVLDQPQHF

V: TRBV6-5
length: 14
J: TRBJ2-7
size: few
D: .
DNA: TGTGCCAGCAGTTCTCCCCTAGGATCGTACGAGCAGTACTTC
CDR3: CASSSPLGSYEQYF

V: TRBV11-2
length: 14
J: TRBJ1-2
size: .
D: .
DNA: TGTGCCAGCAGCTTGTACAGTACAAACTATGGCTACACCTTC
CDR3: CASSLYSTNYGYTF

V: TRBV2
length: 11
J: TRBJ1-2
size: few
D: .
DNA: TGTGCCAGCTCAGGGGACTATGGCTACACCTTC
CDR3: CASSGDYGYTF